The 25 T cell receptor beta chains below were found in one sample sequenced in a study of CD8 T cells in ankylosing spondylitis. In TCRdb, the 5' RACE reads were re-called with MiXCR into one record per CDR3 protein. The table includes fewer than 200,000 distinct CDR3 sequences, about 16% detected once. The sample consisted of blood, either unsorted or a sorted T cell fraction (not recorded which). All receptors come from a male donor with ankylosing spondylitis or in good health (not recorded which).

The table lists this clonotype with a few counts. Here the CDR3 DNA reads TGTGCCAGCAGCAGTACAACCTACGAGCAGTACTTC. Its translation is CASSSTTYEQYF. V usage is TRBV6-2 or TRBV6-3 and J usage is TRBJ2-7; D not certain. This CDR3 has 12 amino acids. V lost 6 bases, J lost 2 bases, and 8 bases lay in between. Looked up from germline, CDR1 is MNHEY and CDR2 is SVGEGT.

The V and J genes are TRBV28 and TRBJ2-7; 7 nucleotides agree with TRBD1. The CDR3 runs to 13 residues. Looked up from germline, CDR1 is MDHEN and CDR2 is SYDVKM. V gave up 10 bases and J gave up 5 bases; unmatched junction bases: 11. The CDR3 spells CATIRQGVHEQYF. The CDR3, as DNA: TGTGCCACCATCCGGCAGGGGGTACACGAGCAGTACTTC.

This clonotype was seen ten or more times. The V gene is TRBV5-5, the J gene TRBJ2-2; D is tentatively TRBD1 or TRBD2 (5 bases each). CDR3 length: 15 amino acids. V was trimmed by 3 bases and J by 3 bases, leaving 12 bases between them. The germline CDR1 and CDR2 sequences are SGHKS and YYEKEE (reference sequence). For the CDR3, the DNA is TGTGCCAGCAGCTACTCCGGGACCTACACCGGGGAGCTGTTTTTT. It is translated as CASSYSGTYTGELFF.

This clonotype was detected only a few times. The chain combines TRBV30 with TRBJ1-2, with 7 bases that match TRBD1. The length of the CDR3 is 16 residues. V shed 2 bases and J 4 bases; nucleotides not matched to a gene: 13. Germline CDR1 GTSNPN, CDR2 SVGIG (reference sequence). The CDR3 here is CAWSTYGAGDSYGYTF. The CDR3 coding sequence is TGTGCCTGGAGTACCTATGGGGCAGGGGACAGCTATGGCTACACCTTC.

The sample holds a few counts of this clonotype. The V and J genes are TRBV21-1 and TRBJ2-5; the table assigns TRBD1, which was not confirmed against the DNA. TRBV21-1 is flagged as a pseudogene. The CDR3 sequence is 14 residues long. For the CDR3, the DNA is TGTGCCAGCAACCCACAGGGGTTCCAAGAGACCCAGTACTTC. It codes for CASNPQGFQETQYF.

There are a few counts of this clonotype. The chain carries TRBV7-9 and TRBJ1-1; 9 bases fit TRBD1. With 5 bases clipped from V and 7 bases from J, the junction kept 5 bases outside the gene matches. Germline CDR1 SEHNR, CDR2 FQNEAQ (reference sequence). The CDR3 totals 13 residues. CDR3 in amino acids: CASSPGQGFEAFF. In DNA, the CDR3 is TGTGCCAGCAGCCCGGGACAGGGTTTTGAAGCTTTCTTT. Supplemented by reference TRBV7-9 and TRBJ1-1, the full variable domain reads DTGVSQNPRHKITKRGQNVTFRCDPISEHNRLYWYRQTLGQGPEFLTYFQNEAQLEKSRLLSDRFSAERPKGSFSTLEIQRTEQGDSAMYLCASSPGQGFEAFFGQGTRLTVV.

The V gene is TRBV4-2, the J gene TRBJ2-2; 9 bases map to TRBD1. Germline V lookup: CDR1 LGHNA, CDR2 YNFKEQ. This CDR3 is built from 17 residues. With 2 bases clipped from V and 0 bases from J, the junction kept 4 bases outside the gene matches. CDR3 in amino acids: CASSQMDRGPNTGELFF. The CDR3 nucleotides are TGTGCCAGCAGCCAAATGGACAGGGGCCCGAACACCGGGGAGCTGTTTTTT.

The table lists this clonotype with many counts. V and J are TRBV20-1 and TRBJ2-7; TRBD2 agrees at 11 bases. The V and J ends lost 5 bases and 7 bases, in that order; junction bases with no gene match: 10. The CDR3 consists of 14 residues. Germline values: CDR1 DFQATT, CDR2 SNEGSKA (reference sequence). CDR3: CSAWGTSGRGEQYF. The CDR3, as DNA: TGCAGTGCTTGGGGTACTAGCGGGAGAGGTGAGCAGTACTTC.

There are a few counts of this clonotype. The chain employs TRBV20-1 and TRBJ1-4, with a tentative D call TRBD1 (5 bases). CDR1 and CDR2 (germline): DFQATT, SNEGSKA (reference sequence). V was pared by 6 bases and J by 2 bases, with 13 bases between. This CDR3 comprises 14 residues. CDR3 bases: TGCAGTGCCAGGAGGGGCCTCACTAATGAAAAACTGTTTTTT. Translation: CSARRGLTNEKLFF.

Points on this clonotype: A read error may produce the germline difference seen at one junction end. The chain employs TRBV28 and TRBJ2-7; the D gene is possibly TRBD2 (6 bases). The germline gives CDR1 MDHEN, CDR2 SYDVKM. This CDR3 is built from 14 residues. The CDR3, as DNA: TGTGCCAGCAGTGTAGGGGCGGGGCCATACGTGCAGTACTTC. Amino acid sequence: CASSVGAGPYVQYF.

The chain is built from TRBV7-2 and TRBJ2-3, with D unclear. The CDR3 spans 16 residues. Germline assignment: CDR1 SGHTA and CDR2 FQGNSA. Trimming stripped 5 bases from V and 4 bases from J, with 19 bases between. CDR3 residues: CASSTPKTEIPDTQYF. CDR3 coding DNA: TGTGCCAGCAGCACCCCTAAGACGGAGATTCCAGATACGCAGTATTTT.

This clonotype was counted many times. The chain couples TRBV10-3 to TRBJ2-2; 7 bases agree with TRBD2. The V segment lost 3 bases and the J segment 5 bases; nucleotides outside the gene matches: 3. The CDR3 has 14 residues. Germline V gene data show CDR1 as ENHRY and CDR2 as SYGVKD. The DNA of the CDR3 is TGTGCCATCAGTGAAGGACTAGGTACCGGGGAGCTGTTTTTT. The encoded protein is CAISEGLGTGELFF.

This clonotype was detected a few times. The chain uses TRBV10-1 and TRBJ2-2; 13 bases fit TRBD2. CDR3 length: 18 amino acids. With V trimmed by 4 bases and J by 2 bases, 7 bases remained unmatched. Germline values: CDR1 WNHNN, CDR2 SYGVQD (reference sequence). CDR3 sequence (DNA): TGCGCCAGCAGTGCAACCCCGGGACTAGCGGGAAACACCGGGGAGCTGTTTTTT. Its protein product is CASSATPGLAGNTGELFF.

This sequence joins TRBV20-1 and TRBJ2-2; D not certain. The V gene lost 5 bases and the J gene lost 0 bases, with 10 bases spanning the gap. The CDR3 is 14 residues long. The germline gives CDR1 DFQATT, CDR2 SNEGSKA (reference sequence). The CDR3 here is CSAATPPNTGELFF. The CDR3 nucleotides read TGCAGTGCTGCGACTCCGCCGAACACCGGGGAGCTGTTTTTT.

Of note for this clonotype: As the CDR3 is not closed by the conserved phenylalanine or tryptophan, this likely results from a read error. This chain links TRBV29-1 with TRBJ1-1; D remains ambiguous. Trimming shortened V by 6 bases and J by 0 bases, and 11 bases separated the two germline ends. The germline gives CDR1 SQVTM, CDR2 ANQGSEA. The CDR3 is 13 residues long. The CDR3 DNA sequence: TGCAGCGTCTTCTCGGGGTTGAACACTGAAGCTTTCGTT. Protein sequence: CSVFSGLNTEAFV.

As to this clonotype: A much larger clone differs by one base, so this may be a read error. The V call is TRBV5-1, the J call TRBJ2-1, with TRBD2 matching over 7 bases. The germline gives CDR1 SGHRS, CDR2 YFSETQ. The CDR3 has 15 residues. Trimming removed 7 bases from V and 4 bases from J; junction bases left unmatched: 11. CDR3 DNA sequence: TGCGCCAGCGGTCCCTTGGTGGGAGGGTACAATGAGCAGTTCTTC. Encoded protein: CASGPLVGGYNEQFF. Looking up the rest from reference TRBV5-1 and TRBJ2-1 gives the full variable domain: KAGVTQTPRYLIKTRGQQVTLSCSPISGHRSVSWYQQTPGQGLQFLFEYFSETQRNKGNFPGRFSGRQFSNSRSEMNVSTLELGDSALYLCASGPLVGGYNEQFFGPGTRLTVL.

This clonotype was recorded at least ten times. The chain employs TRBV7-6 and TRBJ1-3; no firm D call. Trimming left V 4 bases short and J 0 bases short, with 10 bases between. CDR3 length: 15 residues. The germline V gene has CDR1 SGHVS and CDR2 FNYEAQ. The CDR3, as DNA: TGTGCCAGCAGCTGGGCAGACAACTCTGGAAACACCATATATTTT. Its protein product is CASSWADNSGNTIYF.

This clonotype occurred many times. The chain uses TRBV20-1 and TRBJ1-1; TRBD1 aligns across 9 bases. The CDR3 is 11 amino acids. Germline-derived CDR1 and CDR2 are DFQATT and SNEGSKA (reference sequence). CDR3 DNA sequence: TGCCAGCCCGGGACAGGGCTTGAAGCTTTCTTT. It is translated as CQPGTGLEAFF.

The sample holds many counts of this clonotype. J is TRBJ2-2 and V is TRBV4-1; TRBD2 aligns across 14 bases. The CDR3 contains 20 residues. Germline lookup yields CDR1 MGHRA and CDR2 YSYEKL. With 1 base clipped from V and 3 bases from J, the junction kept 10 bases outside the gene matches. This CDR3 reads CASSQAWPGTSGSDTGELFF. The DNA of the CDR3 is TGCGCCAGCAGCCAAGCCTGGCCCGGGACTAGCGGGAGCGACACCGGGGAGCTGTTTTTT.

Only a few counts were recorded for this clonotype. The chain carries TRBV5-5 and TRBJ1-2; no clear D. CDR1 is SGHKS and CDR2 is YYEKEE in the germline V gene (reference sequence). V lost 2 bases to trimming and J lost 8 bases, with 13 bases between them. This CDR3 region has 13 residues. The CDR3 DNA reads TGTGCCAGCAGCTTCGGGCAGGCGGGAGGCTACACCTTC. This sequence encodes CASSFGQAGGYTF.

This clonotype was found a few times. The chain has TRBV6-1 and TRBJ1-1; D possibly corresponds to TRBD1 (5 bases). The CDR3 totals 13 residues. Between the trimmed V and J ends, which lost 1 base and 5 bases, there was a span of 8 bases. Germline CDR1 and CDR2: MNHNS and SASEGT. The CDR3 DNA follows: TGTGCCAGCAGTGAAGGTAGGGGAACTGAAGCTTTCTTT. Translated, it gives CASSEGRGTEAFF.

This clonotype showed up just a few times. The rearrangement joins TRBV20-1 to TRBJ1-6; 7 nucleotides agree with TRBD1. Germline lookup yields CDR1 DFQATT and CDR2 SNEGSKA (reference sequence). The CDR3 sequence is 15 residues long. The junction had 6 bases not matched to a gene; V was cut back by 4 bases and J by 3 bases. CDR3: CSATTGVGYNSPLHF. The CDR3 coding sequence is TGCAGTGCTACCACAGGGGTGGGCTATAATTCACCCCTCCACTTT.

This clonotype showed up just once. A much bigger clone sits one base away, suggesting this may be a read error. The V gene is TRBV24-1, the J gene TRBJ1-5; no firm D call. Germline V CDR1 and CDR2: KGHDR, SFDVKD. The CDR3 spans 13 residues. The CDR3 DNA reads TGTGTCACCGCAGGCGGAAGAACTCAGCCCCAGCATTTT. Amino acid sequence: CVTAGGRTQPQHF.

Written as DNA, the CDR3 is TGTGCCAGCAGCTTAGCGATGCTGGGACAGGGTCTGACACCCCTCCACTTT. Its protein product is CASSLAMLGQGLTPLHF. The chain is built from TRBV7-2 and TRBJ1-6, with TRBD1 matching 9 bases. V was pared by 0 bases and J by 11 bases, with 11 bases of the junction left unmatched. Germline CDR1 reads SGHTA; CDR2 reads FQGNSA. CDR3 length: 17 residues.

In this sample, this clonotype turned up a few times. Here the CDR3 DNA reads TGTGCCAGCAGCTTAGCGGTCGAGCAGTACTTC. Protein: CASSLAVEQYF. J is TRBJ2-7 and V is TRBV7-9, with no clear D. V was shortened by 0 bases and J by 6 bases, with 3 bases between the two germline ends. In germline, CDR1 is SEHNR, CDR2 FQNEAQ (reference sequence). This CDR3 spans 11 amino acids. Variable domain in full (rest from reference TRBV7-9 and TRBJ2-7): DTGVSQNPRHKITKRGQNVTFRCDPISEHNRLYWYRQTLGQGPEFLTYFQNEAQLEKSRLLSDRFSAERPKGSFSTLEIQRTEQGDSAMYLCASSLAVEQYFGPGTRLTVT.